This T cell receptor (beta chain) was profiled in a study of blood T cell repertoires in COVID-19. With 4 bases clipped from V and 3 bases from J, the junction kept 13 bases outside the gene matches. Germline-derived CDR1 and CDR2 are SGHDT and YYEEEE. This CDR3 contains 17 residues. Produced via immunoSEQ multiplex PCR; TCRdb's table is partial and in-frame only. The sample shows about 210,000 clones, 80% of them seen only once. Sequenced input: peripheral blood. The TCR sequence derives from a man aged 55 to 70 with acute or convalescent COVID-19. The chain has TRBV5-6 and TRBJ2-7, with 10 nucleotides matching TRBD1. CDR3 bases: TGTGCCAGCAGCCAGCCCCCGGGACAGGGGAAAATCTACGAGCAGTACTTC. Residues: CASSQPPGQGKIYEQYF.